This TCR beta chain was sequenced for a study of OX40 agonist ivuxolimab in advanced cancers. The CDR3 is made up of 16 amino acids. With 2 bases removed from V and 0 bases from J, the gap between germline ends came to 14 bases. CDR1 and CDR2 from the germline V gene are ENHRY and SYGVKD. This clone was counted only a few times. Its cognate antigen is unknown. Notes on the study in general: At doses 0.1 to 3.0 mg/kg, CD4+ and CD8+ clones expanded.

Using immunoSEQ multiplex PCR, the repertoire was profiled, and TCRdb retains in-frame clones only, with some absent. The top ten hold approximately 6.5% of the sample, which has some 74,000 clones, 91% seen once. The chain is built from TRBV10-3 and TRBJ2-7; possibly TRBD1 for D (5 bases). The input for sequencing was CD4+ or CD8+ T cells sorted from blood, taken in a trial of the OX40 agonist ivuxolimab. The sequence derives from an adult with an advanced solid tumor such as melanoma, head and neck, liver or kidney cancer. DNA of the CDR3: TGTGCCATCAGTGAGGGATGGGGCACAAGCTCCTACGAGCAGTACTTC. Residues: CAISEGWGTSSYEQYF.